This entry lists 5 T cell receptor beta chains sequenced from one sample in a study of blood T cell repertoires in COVID-19. Assay: immunoSEQ multiplex PCR; the TCRdb copy retains only in-frame clones and omits some. The repertoire has some 140,000 clones, roughly nine tenths of them found once; the top ten carry approximately 0.55%. The sequencing input was peripheral blood. These receptors were collected from a man aged 45-65 years with acute or convalescent COVID-19.

Note on this clone: The junction departs from the called germline gene at one end, perhaps through a read error. The rearrangement joins TRBV3-1 (or the pseudogene TRBV3-2) to TRBJ2-1; 9 bases are shared with TRBD2. CDR1 and CDR2 (germline): LGHDT, YNNKEL (reference sequence). The CDR3 consists of 12 residues. The CDR3 here is CASSPLSGGLIF. The CDR3 DNA sequence: TGTGCCAGCAGCCCGCTAAGCGGGGGGTTAATCTTC.

The V gene is TRBV28, the J gene TRBJ1-3; TRBD1 matches at 10 bases. This CDR3 region has 14 residues. The junction had 6 bases not matched to a gene; V was cut back by 11 bases and J by 2 bases. Germline V lookup: CDR1 MDHEN, CDR2 SYDVKM. As DNA, the CDR3 is TGTGCCGGGCAGGACAGGGGGGCTGGAAACACCATATATTTT. Its translation is CAGQDRGAGNTIYF.

This chain connects TRBV7-2 to TRBJ2-3; 8 nucleotides align to TRBD2. After removal of 4 bases from V and 9 bases from J, the junction contained 3 bases not matched to a gene. CDR3 size: 12 residues. Germline CDR1 reads SGHTA; CDR2 reads FQGNSA. DNA of the CDR3: TGTGCCAGCAGCTCGGGACTAGTAACGCAGTATTTT. This translates into CASSSGLVTQYF.

V is TRBV6-5 and J is TRBJ1-5; 8 bases align to TRBD1. Losses at the gene ends were 2 bases for V and 6 bases for J; bases not matched to a gene: 3. The CDR3 is 14 residues long. CDR1 and CDR2 (germline): MNHEY, SVGAGI. DNA of the CDR3: TGTGCCAGCAGTTACAGCGACAGGGGTCAGCCCCAGCATTTT. This gives the protein CASSYSDRGQPQHF.

The gene calls are TRBV7-3 and TRBJ2-2; D gene ambiguous. Deletions cut 7 bases from V and 4 bases from J, with 10 bases between. In germline, CDR1 is SGHTA, CDR2 FQGTGA. This CDR3 comprises 13 residues. Written as DNA, the CDR3 is TGTGCCAGCAAGCGTGGCGGCACCGGGGAGCTGTTTTTT. This sequence encodes CASKRGGTGELFF.